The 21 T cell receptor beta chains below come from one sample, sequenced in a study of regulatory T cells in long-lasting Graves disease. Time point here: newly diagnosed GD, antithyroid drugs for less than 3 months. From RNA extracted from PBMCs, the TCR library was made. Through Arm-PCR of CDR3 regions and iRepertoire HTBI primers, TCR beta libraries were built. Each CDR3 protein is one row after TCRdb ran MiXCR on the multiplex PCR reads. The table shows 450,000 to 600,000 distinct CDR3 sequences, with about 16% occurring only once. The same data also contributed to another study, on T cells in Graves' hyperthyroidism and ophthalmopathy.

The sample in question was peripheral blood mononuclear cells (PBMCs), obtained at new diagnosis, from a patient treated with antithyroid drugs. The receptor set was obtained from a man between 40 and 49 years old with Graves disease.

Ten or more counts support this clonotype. This CDR3 reads CASIKPGQGSHEQFF. For the CDR3, the DNA is TGTGCCAGCATCAAACCGGGACAGGGGTCCCATGAGCAGTTCTTC. This chain uses TRBV28 with TRBJ2-1, with 10 positions matching TRBD1. This CDR3 is 15 amino acids long. With 7 bases clipped from V and 8 bases from J, the junction kept 11 bases outside the gene matches. In germline, CDR1 is MDHEN, CDR2 SYDVKM. Using reference TRBV28 and TRBJ2-1 for the parts outside the CDR3, the full variable domain is DVKVTQSSRYLVKRTGEKVFLECVQDMDHENMFWYRQDPGLGLRLIYFSYDVKMKEKGDIPEGYSVSREKKERFSLILESASTNQTSMYLCASIKPGQGSHEQFFGPGTRLTVL.

The CDR3 coding sequence is TGTGCCAGCAGCCTCGATCGGGTGCGGGATACGCAGTATTTT. This sequence encodes CASSLDRVRDTQYF. The chain carries TRBV5-5 and TRBJ2-3; D is uncertain. Germline V CDR1 and CDR2: SGHKS, YYEKEE (reference sequence). This CDR3 spans 14 amino acids. V was shortened by 4 bases and J by 6 bases, with 15 bases between the two germline ends.

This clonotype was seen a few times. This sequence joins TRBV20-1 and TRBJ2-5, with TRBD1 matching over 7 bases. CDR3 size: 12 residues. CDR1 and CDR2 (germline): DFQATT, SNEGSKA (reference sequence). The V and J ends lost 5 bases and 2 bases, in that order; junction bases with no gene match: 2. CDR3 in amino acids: CSARQGQETQYF. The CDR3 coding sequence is TGCAGTGCTCGACAGGGTCAAGAGACCCAGTACTTC.

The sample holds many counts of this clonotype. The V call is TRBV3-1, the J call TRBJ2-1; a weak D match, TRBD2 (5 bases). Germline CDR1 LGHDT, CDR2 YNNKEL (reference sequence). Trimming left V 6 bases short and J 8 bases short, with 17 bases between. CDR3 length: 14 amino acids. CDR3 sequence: CASSSLGPVHEQFF. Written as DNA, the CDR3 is TGTGCCAGCAGTTCACTAGGACCCGTTCATGAGCAGTTCTTC.

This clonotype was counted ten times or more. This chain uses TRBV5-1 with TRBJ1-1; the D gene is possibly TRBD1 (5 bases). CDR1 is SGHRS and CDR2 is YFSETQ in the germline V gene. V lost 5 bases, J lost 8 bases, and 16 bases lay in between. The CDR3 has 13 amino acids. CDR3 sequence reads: CASREWGNEEAFF. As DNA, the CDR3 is TGCGCCAGCAGAGAATGGGGGAATGAGGAAGCTTTCTTT.

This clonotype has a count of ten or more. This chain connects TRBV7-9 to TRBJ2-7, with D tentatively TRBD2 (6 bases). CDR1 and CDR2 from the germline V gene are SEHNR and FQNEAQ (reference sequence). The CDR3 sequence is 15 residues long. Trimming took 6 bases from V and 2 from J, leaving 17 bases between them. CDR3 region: CASRRPPGETYEQYF. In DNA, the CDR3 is TGTGCCAGCAGAAGACCCCCGGGGGAGACCTACGAGCAGTACTTC.

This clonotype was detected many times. In DNA form, the CDR3 reads TGCAGTGCTAGGGGTGGGGGCCCCTACAATGAGCAGTTCTTC. It yields the protein CSARGGGPYNEQFF. V and J are TRBV20-1 and TRBJ2-1; a possible D gene is TRBD1 (6 bases). Germline CDR1 reads DFQATT; CDR2 reads SNEGSKA (reference sequence). The CDR3 has 14 amino acids. Trimming pared 3 bases from V and 2 bases from J, leaving 11 bases between.

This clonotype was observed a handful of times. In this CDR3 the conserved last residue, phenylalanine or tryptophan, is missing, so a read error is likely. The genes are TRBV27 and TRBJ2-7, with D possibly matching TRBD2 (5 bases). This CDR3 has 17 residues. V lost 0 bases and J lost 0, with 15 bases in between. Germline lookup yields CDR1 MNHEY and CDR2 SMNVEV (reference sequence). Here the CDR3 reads CASSLSGYVGGSYEQYL. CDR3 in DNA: TGTGCCAGCAGTTTATCGGGTTATGTCGGAGGCTCCTACGAGCAGTACCTC.

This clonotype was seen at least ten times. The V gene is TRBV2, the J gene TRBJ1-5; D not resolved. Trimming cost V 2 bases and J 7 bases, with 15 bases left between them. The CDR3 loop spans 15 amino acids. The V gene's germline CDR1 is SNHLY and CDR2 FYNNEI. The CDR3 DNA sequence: TGTGCCAGCAGTGAACAAGGGCGGCATGGCCAGCCCCAGCATTTT. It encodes CASSEQGRHGQPQHF.

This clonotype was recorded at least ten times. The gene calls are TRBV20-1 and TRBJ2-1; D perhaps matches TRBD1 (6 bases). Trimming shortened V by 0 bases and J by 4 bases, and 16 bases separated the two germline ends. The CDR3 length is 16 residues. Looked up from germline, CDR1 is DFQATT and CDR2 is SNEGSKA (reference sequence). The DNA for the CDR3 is TGCAGTGCTAGAGAAATGGACAGAGACTTTTACAATGAGCAGTTCTTC. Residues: CSAREMDRDFYNEQFF.

The CDR3 DNA reads TGTGCCAGCAGTTCACCGGGACGGCGTCAAAATGAGCAGTTCTTC. Its protein is CASSSPGRRQNEQFF. V and J are TRBV27 and TRBJ2-1; the D call may be TRBD1 or TRBD2 (5 bases each). V lost 4 bases to trimming and J lost 7 bases, with 17 bases between them. This CDR3 contains 15 residues. Looked up from germline, CDR1 is MNHEY and CDR2 is SMNVEV (reference sequence).

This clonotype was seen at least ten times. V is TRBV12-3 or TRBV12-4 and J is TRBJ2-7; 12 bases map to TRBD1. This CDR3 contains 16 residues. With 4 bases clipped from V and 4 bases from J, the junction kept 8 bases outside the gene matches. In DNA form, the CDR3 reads TGTGCCAGCAGTTCCTCCGGGACAGGGGGCTTATACGAGCAGTACTTC. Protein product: CASSSSGTGGLYEQYF.

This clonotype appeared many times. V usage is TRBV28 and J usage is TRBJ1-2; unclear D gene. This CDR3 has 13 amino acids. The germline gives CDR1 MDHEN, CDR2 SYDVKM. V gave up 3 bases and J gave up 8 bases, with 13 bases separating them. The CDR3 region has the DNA TGTGCCAGCAGTTTGGGCGGGATAGGCGGCTACACCTTC. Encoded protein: CASSLGGIGGYTF.

CDR3 sequence (DNA): TGCGCCAGCAGCCAGCTACCGGGACTCTACTACGAGCAGTACTTC. This encodes CASSQLPGLYYEQYF. The chain combines TRBV4-1 with TRBJ2-7; perhaps TRBD2 as D (6 bases). Germline CDR1 and CDR2: MGHRA and YSYEKL. V was pared by 3 bases and J by 3 bases, with 15 bases between. The CDR3 extends over 15 amino acids.

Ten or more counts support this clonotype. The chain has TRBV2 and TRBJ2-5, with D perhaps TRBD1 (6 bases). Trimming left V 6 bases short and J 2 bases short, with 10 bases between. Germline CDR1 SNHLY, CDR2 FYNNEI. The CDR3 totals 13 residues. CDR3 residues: CASRRGRQETQYF. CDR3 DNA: TGTGCCAGCAGGAGGGGGAGACAAGAGACCCAGTACTTC.

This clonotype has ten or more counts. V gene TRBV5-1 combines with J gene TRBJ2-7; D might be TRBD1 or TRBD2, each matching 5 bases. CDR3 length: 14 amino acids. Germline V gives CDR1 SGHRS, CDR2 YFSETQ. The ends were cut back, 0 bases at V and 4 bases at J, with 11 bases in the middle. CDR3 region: CASSLGDGRYEQYF. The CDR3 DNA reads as TGCGCCAGCAGCTTGGGGGACGGAAGATACGAGCAGTACTTC.

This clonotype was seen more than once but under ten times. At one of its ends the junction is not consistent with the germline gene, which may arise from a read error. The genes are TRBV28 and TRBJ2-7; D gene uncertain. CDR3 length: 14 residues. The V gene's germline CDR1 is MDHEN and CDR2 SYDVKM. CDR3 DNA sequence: TGTGCCAGCAACGCGCATCCCCAATTGTACGGGCAGTACTTC. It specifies CASNAHPQLYGQYF. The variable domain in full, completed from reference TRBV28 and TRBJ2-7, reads DVKVTQSSRYLVKRTGEKVFLECVQDMDHENMFWYRQDPGLGLRLIYFSYDVKMKEKGDIPEGYSVSREKKERFSLILESASTNQTSMYLCASNAHPQLYGQYFGPGTRLTVT.

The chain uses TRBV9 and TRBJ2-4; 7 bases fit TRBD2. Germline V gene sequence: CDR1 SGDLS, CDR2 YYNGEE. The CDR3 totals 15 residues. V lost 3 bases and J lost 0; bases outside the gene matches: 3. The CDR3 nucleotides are TGTGCCAGCAGCGCCAGCGGGATAGCCAAAAACATTCAGTACTTC. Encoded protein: CASSASGIAKNIQYF.

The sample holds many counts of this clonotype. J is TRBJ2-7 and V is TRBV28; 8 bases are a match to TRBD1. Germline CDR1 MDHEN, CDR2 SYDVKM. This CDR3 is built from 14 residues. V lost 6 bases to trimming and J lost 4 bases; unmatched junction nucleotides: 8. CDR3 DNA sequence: TGTGCCAGCAGCCCCCTCGACAGGGGATACGAGCAGTACTTC. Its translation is CASSPLDRGYEQYF.

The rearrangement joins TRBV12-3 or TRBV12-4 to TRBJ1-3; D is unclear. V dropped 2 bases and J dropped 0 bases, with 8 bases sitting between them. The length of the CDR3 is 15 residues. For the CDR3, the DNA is TGTGCCAGCAGTTTAACGGCGAGCTCTGGAAACACCATATATTTT. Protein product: CASSLTASSGNTIYF.

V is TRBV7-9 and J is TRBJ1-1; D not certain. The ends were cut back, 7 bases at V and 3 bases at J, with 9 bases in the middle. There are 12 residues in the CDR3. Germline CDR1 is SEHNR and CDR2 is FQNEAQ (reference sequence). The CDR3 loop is CASIEGDTEAFF. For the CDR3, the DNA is TGTGCCAGCATCGAGGGCGACACTGAAGCTTTCTTT.